The 32 T cell receptor beta chains below come from one sample, sequenced in a study of T cell responses to AZD1222 COVID-19 vaccine. Sequencing was performed with immunoSEQ multiplex PCR; in TCRdb, only in-frame clones are kept and a portion is missing. The sample lists 95,000 to 150,000 clones, about 88% occurring once. The sequencing used peripheral blood, collected 28 days after the second AZD1222 dose. These receptor sequences come from an adult who received the AZD1222 COVID-19 vaccine.

The CDR3 DNA reads as TGTGCCAGCTGGGGCGTGGGTGGCACAGATACGCAGTATTTT. Its protein product is CASWGVGGTDTQYF. J is TRBJ2-3 and V is TRBV25-1; the D gene is possibly TRBD1 (5 bases). The CDR3 covers 14 residues. The germline gives CDR1 MGHDK, CDR2 SYGVNS. V gave up 8 bases and J gave up 1 base, with 13 bases separating them.

The chain is built from TRBV10-2 and TRBJ2-2, with 14 bases fitting TRBD2. The germline V gene has CDR1 WSHSY and CDR2 SAAADI. J gave up 3 bases and V 4 bases, and 7 bases lay outside the gene matches. The CDR3 runs 18 residues. CDR3 nucleotides: TGCGCCAGCAGTGGACTAGCGGGGGGGATATTAGACACCGGGGAGCTGTTTTTT. Its protein is CASSGLAGGILDTGELFF.

This clone was seen once. This chain links TRBV6-1 with TRBJ2-2; D remains ambiguous. This CDR3 has 13 amino acids. Looked up from germline, CDR1 is MNHNS and CDR2 is SASEGT. Between the trimmed V and J ends, which lost 0 bases and 8 bases, there was a span of 7 bases. The CDR3, as DNA: TGTGCCAGCAGTGAAGCCCCGTCTGGGGAGCTGTTTTTT. Translated: CASSEAPSGELFF.

V and J are TRBV27 and TRBJ2-5, with 8 nucleotides matching TRBD1. From germline, CDR1 is MNHEY and CDR2 SMNVEV (reference sequence). CDR3 length: 13 amino acids. Germline trimming cut 4 bases from V and 5 bases from J; bases unmatched to any gene: 3. CDR3 sequence reads: CASSYGQGETQYF. DNA of the CDR3: TGTGCCAGCAGTTACGGACAGGGCGAGACCCAGTACTTC.

A few counts support this clone. V usage is TRBV7-8 and J usage is TRBJ2-7; D may be TRBD1 (6 bases). V was shortened by 2 bases and J by 1 base, with 9 bases between the two germline ends. Looked up from germline, CDR1 is SGHVS and CDR2 is FQNEAQ. This CDR3 contains 14 residues. DNA for the CDR3: TGTGCCAGCAGCTTACAAGGACAGTCCTACGAGCAGTACTTC. Residues: CASSLQGQSYEQYF.

This clone appeared a single time. The chain recombines TRBV6-6 with TRBJ2-7; no reliable D call. CDR3 length: 13 residues. Deletions cut 5 bases from V and 2 bases from J, with 10 bases between. CDR1 and CDR2 (germline): MNHNY, SVGAGI (reference sequence). The CDR3 bases are TGTGCCAGCAGTGACGAGACACCCTACGAGCAGTACTTC. Its translation is CASSDETPYEQYF.

This chain connects TRBV9 to TRBJ2-3, with D unclear. The CDR3 length is 13 residues. Trimming left V 0 bases short and J 4 bases short, with 6 bases between. Germline V gene data show CDR1 as SGDLS and CDR2 as YYNGEE. The CDR3 DNA follows: TGTGCCAGCAGCGTAGGGGCATCAGATACGCAGTATTTT. Amino acids: CASSVGASDTQYF.

V gene TRBV10-3 combines with J gene TRBJ2-1; D possibly corresponds to TRBD2 (5 bases). Germline CDR1 ENHRY, CDR2 SYGVKD. Trimming shortened V by 4 bases and J by 3 bases, and 10 bases separated the two germline ends. This CDR3 contains 14 residues. This CDR3 reads CAISGERSYNEQFF. The CDR3 DNA sequence: TGTGCCATCAGTGGGGAGCGGAGCTACAATGAGCAGTTCTTC.

The chain combines TRBV4-1 with TRBJ1-2; 8 bases agree with TRBD1. CDR3 length: 16 residues. Looked up from germline, CDR1 is MGHRA and CDR2 is YSYEKL. The V segment lost 1 base and the J segment 4 bases; nucleotides outside the gene matches: 8. The CDR3 coding sequence is TGCGCCAGCAGCCAAGTCGGACAGGGAGGGTTCTATGGCTACACCTTC. Its protein is CASSQVGQGGFYGYTF.

V gene TRBV7-2 combines with J gene TRBJ1-5; D not certain. CDR1 and CDR2 (germline): SGHTA, FQGNSA. V was shortened by 1 base and J by 1 base, with 8 bases between the two germline ends. This CDR3 has 15 amino acids. CDR3 coding DNA: TGTGCCAGCAGCTTAGGTGGCAGAAGCAATCAGCCCCAGCATTTT. As protein: CASSLGGRSNQPQHF.

The table lists this clone with a few counts. The chain links TRBV19 to TRBJ1-5; possibly TRBD1 for D (5 bases). The CDR3 has 13 residues. Germline lookup yields CDR1 LNHDA and CDR2 SQIVND (reference sequence). V gave up 8 bases and J gave up 6 bases, with 14 bases separating them. The CDR3 region has the DNA TGTGCCAGTTCTCAGGGAAGAGGTCAGCCCCAGCATTTT. This gives the protein CASSQGRGQPQHF.

The chain has TRBV7-9 and TRBJ1-3, with D unclear. CDR3 length equals 13 residues. V lost 1 base and J 10 bases, leaving 11 bases between the germline ends. Germline V lookup: CDR1 SEHNR, CDR2 FQNEAQ (reference sequence). This CDR3 reads CASSLDTARTIYF. The CDR3 nucleotides read TGTGCCAGCAGCTTAGACACGGCCAGGACCATATATTTT.

V gene TRBV25-1 combines with J gene TRBJ2-5, with 9 bases fitting TRBD2. This CDR3 has 15 residues. Germline values: CDR1 MGHDK, CDR2 SYGVNS. V dropped 3 bases and J dropped 3; count of bases not matched to a gene: 5. DNA for the CDR3: TGTGCCAGCAGTGATTTGGCTAGCGGGAAAGAGACCCAGTACTTC. Its translation: CASSDLASGKETQYF.

The V and J genes are TRBV7-9 and TRBJ2-2; possible D gene TRBD1, 5 bases. CDR1 is SEHNR and CDR2 is FQNEAQ in the germline V gene (reference sequence). CDR3 length: 16 amino acids. V lost 5 bases, J lost 6 bases, and 19 bases lay in between. The CDR3 protein is CASSGLRGSQAGELFF. The CDR3 DNA is TGTGCCAGCAGCGGCCTAAGGGGATCCCAGGCCGGGGAGCTGTTTTTT.

This rearrangement joins TRBV7-9 to TRBJ2-7, with a possible D match to TRBD2 (5 bases). CDR3 length: 15 amino acids. The V end was cut by 5 bases, the J end by 1 base, with 15 bases between. Germline CDR1 is SEHNR and CDR2 is FQNEAQ (reference sequence). Here the CDR3 DNA reads TGTGCCAGCAGCCAGAGCGGAGCCTCATCCTACGAGCAGTACTTC. This gives the protein CASSQSGASSYEQYF.

The chain couples TRBV7-9 to TRBJ2-1; 15 bases fit TRBD2. V lost 5 bases, J lost 6 bases, and 8 bases stayed unmatched. This CDR3 region has 17 residues. In germline, CDR1 is SEHNR, CDR2 FQNEAQ (reference sequence). Here the CDR3 DNA reads TGTGCCAGCAGCCCCAGGACTAGCGGGGGGGCTTTCAATGAGCAGTTCTTC. As protein: CASSPRTSGGAFNEQFF.

The gene calls are TRBV9 and TRBJ1-1; TRBD1 might be the D (6 bases). The V gene lost 5 bases and the J gene lost 8 bases, with 13 bases spanning the gap. This CDR3 spans 12 amino acids. In germline, CDR1 is SGDLS, CDR2 YYNGEE. The CDR3 DNA is TGTGCCAGCAGGGGGTCAGGGGCCGAAGCTTTCTTT. This codes for CASRGSGAEAFF.

The chain carries TRBV4-3 and TRBJ2-1; the D gene is possibly TRBD1 (6 bases). V was trimmed by 2 bases and J by 10 bases, leaving 15 bases between them. Germline CDR1 and CDR2: LGHNA and YSLEER. CDR3 length equals 14 residues. Here the CDR3 DNA reads TGCGCCAGCAGCCAATCCAGGGGATTCCGCGAGCAGTTCTTC. Amino acid sequence: CASSQSRGFREQFF.

This sequence joins TRBV19 and TRBJ1-1; TRBD1 aligns across 9 bases. The V segment lost 5 bases and the J segment 5 bases; nucleotides outside the gene matches: 6. Per the germline V gene, CDR1 is LNHDA and CDR2 is SQIVND (reference sequence). CDR3 length equals 14 residues. CDR3 region: CASSPQGAGTEAFF. The CDR3, as DNA: TGTGCCAGTAGTCCACAGGGGGCAGGTACTGAAGCTTTCTTT.

This chain connects TRBV7-2 to TRBJ2-2; D gene ambiguous. This CDR3 is built from 14 residues. The V end was cut by 1 base, the J end by 7 bases, with 10 bases between. Germline lookup yields CDR1 SGHTA and CDR2 FQGNSA. The CDR3 is CASSLVSAGGELFF. Written as DNA, the CDR3 is TGTGCCAGCAGCTTAGTGTCCGCCGGCGGGGAGCTGTTTTTT.

The chain employs TRBV29-1 and TRBJ1-1, with D uncertain. The germline V gene has CDR1 SQVTM and CDR2 ANQGSEA. The V end lost 6 bases, the J end lost 1 base, and 15 bases lay between the germline ends. The length of the CDR3 is 14 residues. DNA for the CDR3: TGCAGCGTCGGAGGCGGGAGGGAGAACACTGAAGCTTTCTTT. Protein product: CSVGGGRENTEAFF.

The V call is TRBV6-5, the J call TRBJ1-5; D unclear. There are 14 residues in the CDR3. CDR1 is MNHEY, CDR2 SVGAGI, per germline. V shed 6 bases and J shed 3 bases, with 12 bases lying between them. The CDR3 DNA follows: TGTGCCAGCAGCCGGACGGTGAACAATCAGCCCCAGCATTTT. As protein: CASSRTVNNQPQHF.

CDR3 amino acids: CASSYTQGAYEQYF. DNA of the CDR3: TGTGCCAGCAGTTACACTCAGGGGGCCTACGAGCAGTACTTC. The chain combines TRBV6-6 with TRBJ2-7; TRBD1 agrees at 7 bases. After removal of 2 bases from V and 2 bases from J, the junction contained 3 bases not matched to a gene. The CDR3 contains 14 residues. Per the germline V gene, CDR1 is MNHNY and CDR2 is SVGAGI (reference sequence).

This clone was seen once. The chain uses TRBV2 and TRBJ1-2, with D unresolved. The V end lost 10 bases, the J end lost 1 base, and 10 bases lay between the germline ends. The CDR3 loop spans 12 amino acids. CDR1 and CDR2 (germline): SNHLY, FYNNEI. The CDR3 here is CATGGVNYGYTF. DNA for the CDR3: TGTGCCACCGGAGGAGTTAACTATGGCTACACCTTC.

This CDR3 is CASSPSRGVNEQFF. The CDR3 nucleotides read TGTGCCAGCAGCCCCTCCCGAGGGGTGAATGAGCAGTTCTTC. The rearrangement uses TRBV9 and TRBJ2-1; either TRBD1 or TRBD2 may supply D (5 bases each). The length of the CDR3 is 14 residues. Germline CDR1 is SGDLS and CDR2 is YYNGEE. V was shortened by 4 bases and J by 7 bases, with 15 bases between the two germline ends.

This clone was recorded once. This rearrangement joins TRBV7-9 to TRBJ2-1, with D hard to call. The CDR3 has 13 residues. Germline V CDR1 and CDR2: SEHNR, FQNEAQ (reference sequence). The ends were cut back, 3 bases at V and 3 bases at J, with 6 bases in the middle. The CDR3 here is CASSFELYNEQFF. The CDR3 DNA follows: TGTGCCAGCAGCTTTGAACTCTACAATGAGCAGTTCTTC.

V usage is TRBV5-1 and J usage is TRBJ2-7, with 8 bases that match TRBD2. This CDR3 has 15 residues. Germline CDR1 is SGHRS and CDR2 is YFSETQ. V shed 0 bases, J shed 3 bases, and the junction held 5 bases outside the gene matches. The CDR3 DNA is TGCGCCAGCAGCTTGGTTAGCGGGGCATTCTACGAGCAGTACTTC. Amino acids: CASSLVSGAFYEQYF.

A single count supports this clone. This chain joins TRBV5-1 and TRBJ2-1; TRBD1 is a possible D gene (5 bases). Per the germline V gene, CDR1 is SGHRS and CDR2 is YFSETQ. This CDR3 comprises 14 residues. V lost 0 bases, J lost 5 bases, and 9 bases lay in between. The CDR3 nucleotides read TGCGCCAGCAGCTTGGAGGGGTGGCACAATGAGCAGTTCTTC. Protein product: CASSLEGWHNEQFF.

The rearrangement uses TRBV29-1 and TRBJ1-2, with D possibly TRBD1 on 6 matching bases. Looked up from germline, CDR1 is SQVTM and CDR2 is ANQGSEA. The CDR3 extends over 12 amino acids. Between the trimmed V and J ends, which lost 1 base and 6 bases, there was a span of 9 bases. CDR3 bases: TGCAGCGTTGAAGTTGCAGGGGATGGCTACACCTTC. This gives the protein CSVEVAGDGYTF.

This clone was counted only a few times. V and J are TRBV5-5 and TRBJ2-7; D possibly corresponds to TRBD2 (6 bases). Germline CDR1 SGHKS, CDR2 YYEKEE (reference sequence). V was pared by 5 bases and J by 3 bases, with 9 bases between. The CDR3 spans 12 residues. The CDR3 DNA sequence: TGTGCCAGCAGGGGCGGGGTCTACGAGCAGTACTTC. This translates into CASRGGVYEQYF. The variable domain in full, with the rest retrieved from reference TRBV5-5 and TRBJ2-7, is DAGVTQSPTHLIKTRGQQVTLRCSPISGHKSVSWYQQVLGQGPQFIFQYYEKEERGRGNFPDRFSARQFPNYSSELNVNALLLGDSALYLCASRGGVYEQYFGPGTRLTVT.

V is TRBV5-6 and J is TRBJ2-5, with D perhaps matching TRBD1 or TRBD2 (6 bases each). CDR3 size: 16 residues. Between the trimmed V and J ends, which lost 4 bases and 5 bases, there was a span of 21 bases. Germline V gene lookup returns CDR1 SGHDT and CDR2 YYEEEE. The DNA of the CDR3 is TGTGCCAGCAGCCGAAGCAGGGGAGGTGTTTGGGAGACCCAGTACTTC. The encoded protein is CASSRSRGGVWETQYF.

The V call is TRBV5-4, the J call TRBJ2-7, with D hard to call. Looked up from germline, CDR1 is SGHNT and CDR2 is YYREEE (reference sequence). V was clipped by 5 bases and J by 0 bases, with 12 bases between them. The CDR3 is 14 residues long. The CDR3 sequence: CASRRDGTSYEQYF. In DNA form, the CDR3 reads TGTGCCAGCAGGCGAGACGGTACCTCCTACGAGCAGTACTTC. The variable domain in full, with the rest retrieved from reference TRBV5-4 and TRBJ2-7, is ETGVTQSPTHLIKTRGQQVTLRCSSQSGHNTVSWYQQALGQGPQFIFQYYREEENGRGNFPPRFSGLQFPNYSSELNVNALELDDSALYLCASRRDGTSYEQYFGPGTRLTVT.